One and the same sample provided the 10 T cell receptor beta chains below, sequenced in a study of OX40 agonist ivuxolimab in advanced cancers. Sequenced by immunoSEQ multiplex PCR; TCRdb stores in-frame clones only, minus some. Of about 20,000 clones listed, over 80% were seen once; the top ten hold more than 55%. The starting material was CD4+ or CD8+ T cells sorted from blood, obtained in a trial of the OX40 agonist ivuxolimab. These receptors were collected from an adult with an advanced solid tumor such as melanoma, head and neck, liver or kidney cancer.

This rearrangement joins TRBV5-8 to TRBJ2-1, with 11 nucleotides matching TRBD1. Trimming removed 10 bases from V and 1 base from J; junction bases left unmatched: 10. The germline gives CDR1 SGHTS, CDR2 YDEGEE. The length of the CDR3 is 16 residues. CDR3 bases: TGTGCCGGACAGGGGGCATGGTCCCGGTCCTACAATGAGCAGTTCTTC. This sequence encodes CAGQGAWSRSYNEQFF.

V usage is TRBV27 and J usage is TRBJ1-5, with TRBD1 matching 8 bases. CDR1 is MNHEY, CDR2 SMNVEV, per germline (reference sequence). This CDR3 spans 14 amino acids. Trimming removed 3 bases from V and 7 bases from J; junction bases left unmatched: 5. CDR3 protein: CASSFQGAGQPQHF. As DNA, the CDR3 is TGTGCCAGCAGTTTCCAGGGGGCTGGGCAGCCCCAGCATTTT.

The chain couples TRBV7-9 to TRBJ2-7; 7 nucleotides agree with TRBD2. The germline gives CDR1 SEHNR, CDR2 FQNEAQ (reference sequence). V trimming: 2 bases; J trimming: 5 bases; junction bases outside the gene matches: 3. CDR3 size: 13 residues. The CDR3 nucleotides are TGTGCCAGCAGCTTAAGCGGGGTACACGAGCAGTACTTC. It is translated as CASSLSGVHEQYF.

The chain uses TRBV5-1 and TRBJ1-2, with D maybe TRBD1 (5 bases). The CDR3 contains 15 residues. Trimming cost V 1 base and J 5 bases, with 15 bases left between them. Germline CDR1 is SGHRS and CDR2 is YFSETQ. The CDR3 reads CASSLFGPEGYGYTF. The CDR3 nucleotides are TGCGCCAGCAGCTTGTTCGGTCCTGAGGGGTATGGCTACACCTTC.

The J gene is TRBJ2-5, the V gene TRBV29-1; D is unclear. There are 10 residues in the CDR3. The V and J ends lost 1 base and 5 bases respectively, with 2 bases between them. From germline, CDR1 is SQVTM and CDR2 ANQGSEA. In DNA, the CDR3 is TGCAGCGTTGAAGTGGAGACCCAGTACTTC. Amino acids: CSVEVETQYF. The full variable domain, its missing parts supplied by reference TRBV29-1 and TRBJ2-5, is SAVISQKPSRDICQRGTSLTIQCQVDSQVTMMFWYRQQPGQSLTLIATANQGSEATYESGFVIDKFPISRPNLTFSTLTVSNMSPEDSSIYLCSVEVETQYFGPGTRLLVL.

The V and J genes are TRBV5-6 and TRBJ1-1; unclear D gene. Trimming removed 0 bases from V and 0 bases from J, with 6 bases in between. The germline V gene has CDR1 SGHDT and CDR2 YYEEEE. The CDR3 consists of 14 residues. Here the CDR3 DNA reads TGTGCCAGCAGCTTGGAGGACTTGAACACTGAAGCTTTCTTT. This encodes CASSLEDLNTEAFF.

DNA of the CDR3: TGTGCCAGCAGCGTATATCTCGGGACAGGGTCGGACAATGAGCAGTTCTTC. Protein: CASSVYLGTGSDNEQFF. The rearrangement links TRBV9 to TRBJ2-1; 9 nucleotides line up with TRBD1. The CDR3 has 17 amino acids. Unmatched junction bases numbered 10, after V lost 1 base and J lost 5 bases. CDR1 and CDR2 (germline): SGDLS, YYNGEE.

V is TRBV4-1 and J is TRBJ2-5; D possibly uses TRBD1 or TRBD2 (6 bases each). Germline CDR1 reads MGHRA; CDR2 reads YSYEKL. V was trimmed by 1 base and J by 5 bases, leaving 23 bases between them. This CDR3 region has 18 residues. CDR3 sequence (DNA): TGCGCCAGCAGCCAAGGGGCAAGAATATGGGGGGCAGAGGAGACCCAGTACTTC. Protein product: CASSQGARIWGAEETQYF.

V and J are TRBV27 and TRBJ2-3; D is ambiguous. V dropped 1 base and J dropped 1 base, with 6 bases sitting between them. The CDR3 is made up of 14 amino acids. Germline loops: CDR1 MNHEY, CDR2 SMNVEV (reference sequence). Written as DNA, the CDR3 is TGTGCCAGCAGTTTATTGCAGGGCACAGATACGCAGTATTTT. This gives the protein CASSLLQGTDTQYF.

In this sample, this clone turned up once. This chain links TRBV4-1 with TRBJ2-3; possible D gene TRBD2, 5 bases. V lost 1 base and J lost 0, with 11 bases in between. The germline CDR1 and CDR2 sequences are MGHRA and YSYEKL. CDR3 length: 16 residues. In DNA, the CDR3 is TGCGCCAGCAGCCAAGTAACCGGGGAGAGCACAGATACGCAGTATTTT. Its translation: CASSQVTGESTDTQYF.